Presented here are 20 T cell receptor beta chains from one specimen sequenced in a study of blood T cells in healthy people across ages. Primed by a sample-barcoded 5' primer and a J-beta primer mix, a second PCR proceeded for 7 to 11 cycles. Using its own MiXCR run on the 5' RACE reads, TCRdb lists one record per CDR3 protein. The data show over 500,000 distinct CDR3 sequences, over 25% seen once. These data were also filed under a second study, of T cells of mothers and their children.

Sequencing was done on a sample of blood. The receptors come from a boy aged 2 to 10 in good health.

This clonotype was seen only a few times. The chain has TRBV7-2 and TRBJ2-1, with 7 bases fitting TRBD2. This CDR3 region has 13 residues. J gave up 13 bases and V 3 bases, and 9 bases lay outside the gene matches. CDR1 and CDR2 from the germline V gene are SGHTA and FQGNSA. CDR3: CASSLQRDSDQFF. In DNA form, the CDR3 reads TGTGCCAGCAGCTTGCAGCGGGACTCGGATCAGTTCTTC.

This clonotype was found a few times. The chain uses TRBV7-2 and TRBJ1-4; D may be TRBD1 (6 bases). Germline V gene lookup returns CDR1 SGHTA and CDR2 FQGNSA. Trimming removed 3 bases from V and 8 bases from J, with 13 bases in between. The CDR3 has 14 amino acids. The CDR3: CASSFYTQGEKLFF. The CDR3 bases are TGTGCCAGCAGCTTCTATACTCAGGGGGAAAAACTGTTTTTT.

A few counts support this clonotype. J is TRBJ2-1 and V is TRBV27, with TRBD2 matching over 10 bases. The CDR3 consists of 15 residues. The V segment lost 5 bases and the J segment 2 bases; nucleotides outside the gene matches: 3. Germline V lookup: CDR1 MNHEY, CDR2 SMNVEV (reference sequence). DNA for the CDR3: TGTGCCAGCAGTGCTAGCGGGGGACCCTACAATGAGCAGTTCTTC. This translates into CASSASGGPYNEQFF.

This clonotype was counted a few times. In DNA, the CDR3 is TGCAGTGCCGAAGGTACGGGCTACACCTTC. This encodes CSAEGTGYTF. This chain joins TRBV20-1 and TRBJ1-2; D not certain. Germline V lookup: CDR1 DFQATT, CDR2 SNEGSKA (reference sequence). This CDR3 has 10 residues. Trimming took off 6 bases at V and 8 bases at J, with 10 bases between the two ends.

The CDR3 region is CASRTRTGGFEKLFF. The CDR3 DNA sequence: TGTGCCAGCAGGACTCGGACAGGGGGTTTTGAAAAACTGTTTTTT. This chain connects TRBV6-5 to TRBJ1-4; 10 bases are a match to TRBD1. This CDR3 is built from 15 residues. V shed 6 bases, J shed 7 bases, and the junction held 8 bases outside the gene matches. Germline V gives CDR1 MNHEY, CDR2 SVGAGI.

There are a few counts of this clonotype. CDR3 sequence (DNA): TGCAGTGCTAGTGACGCGGTCTCCTACGAGCAGTACTTC. It is translated as CSASDAVSYEQYF. The J gene is TRBJ2-7, the V gene TRBV20-1; no reliable D call. Per germline, CDR1 DFQATT and CDR2 SNEGSKA (reference sequence). The CDR3 consists of 13 residues. The V end lost 3 bases, the J end lost 0 bases, and 9 bases lay between the germline ends.

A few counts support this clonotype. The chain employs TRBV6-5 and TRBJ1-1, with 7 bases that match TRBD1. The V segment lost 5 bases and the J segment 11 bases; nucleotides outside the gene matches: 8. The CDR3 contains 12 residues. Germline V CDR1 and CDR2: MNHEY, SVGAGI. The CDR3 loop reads CASSDRVMTAFF. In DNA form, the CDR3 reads TGTGCCAGCAGTGACAGGGTTATGACTGCTTTCTTT.

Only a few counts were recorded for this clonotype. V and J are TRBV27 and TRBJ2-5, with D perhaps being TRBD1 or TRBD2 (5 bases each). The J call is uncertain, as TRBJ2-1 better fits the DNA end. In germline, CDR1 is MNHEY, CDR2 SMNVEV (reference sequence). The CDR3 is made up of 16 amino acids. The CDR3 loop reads CASSLWGLLGDNEQFF. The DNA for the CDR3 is TGTGCCAGCAGTTTATGGGGCCTCTTGGGGGATAATGAGCAGTTCTTC.

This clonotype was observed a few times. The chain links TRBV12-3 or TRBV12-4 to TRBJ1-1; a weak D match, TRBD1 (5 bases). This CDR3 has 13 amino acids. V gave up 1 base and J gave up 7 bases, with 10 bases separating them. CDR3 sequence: CASSLGGYDEAFF. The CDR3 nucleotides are TGTGCCAGCAGTTTAGGGGGGTATGATGAAGCTTTCTTT.

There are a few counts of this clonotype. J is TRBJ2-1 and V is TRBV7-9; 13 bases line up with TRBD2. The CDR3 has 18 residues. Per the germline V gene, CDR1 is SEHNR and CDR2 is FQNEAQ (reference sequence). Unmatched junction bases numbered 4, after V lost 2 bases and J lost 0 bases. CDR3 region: CASSLRTSGRGSYNEQFF. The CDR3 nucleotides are TGTGCCAGCAGCTTAAGGACTAGCGGGAGAGGCTCCTACAATGAGCAGTTCTTC.

CDR3 amino acids: CASSFSREADTQYF. The DNA of the CDR3 is TGTGCCAGCAGCTTCTCGAGGGAGGCAGATACGCAGTATTTT. The rearrangement links TRBV13 to TRBJ2-3, with a weak D call TRBD2 (6 bases). The CDR3 spans 14 residues. Trimming took off 3 bases at V and 4 bases at J, with 11 bases between the two ends. Germline CDR1 PRHDT, CDR2 FYEKMQ (reference sequence).

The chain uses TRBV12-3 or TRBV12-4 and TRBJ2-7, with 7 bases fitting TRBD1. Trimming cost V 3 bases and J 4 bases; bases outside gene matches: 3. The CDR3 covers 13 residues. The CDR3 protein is CASSLTGMYEQYF. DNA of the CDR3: TGTGCCAGCAGTTTGACAGGGATGTACGAGCAGTACTTC.

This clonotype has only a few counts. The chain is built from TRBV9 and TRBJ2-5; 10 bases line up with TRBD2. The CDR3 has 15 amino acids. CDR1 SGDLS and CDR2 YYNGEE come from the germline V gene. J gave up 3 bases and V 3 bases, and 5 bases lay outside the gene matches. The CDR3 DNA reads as TGTGCCAGCAGCGCTCAACTAGCGGGGAAAGAGACCCAGTACTTC. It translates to CASSAQLAGKETQYF. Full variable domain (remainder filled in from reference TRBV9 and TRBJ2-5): DSGVTQTPKHLITATGQRVTLRCSPRSGDLSVYWYQQSLDQGLQFLIQYYNGEERAKGNILERFSAQQFPDLHSELNLSSLELGDSALYFCASSAQLAGKETQYFGPGTRLLVL.

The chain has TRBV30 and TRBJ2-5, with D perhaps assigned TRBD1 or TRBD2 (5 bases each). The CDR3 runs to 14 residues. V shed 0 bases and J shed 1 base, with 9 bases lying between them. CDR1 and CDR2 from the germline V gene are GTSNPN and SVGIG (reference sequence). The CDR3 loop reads CAWSVLGPQETQYF. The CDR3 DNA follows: TGTGCCTGGAGTGTATTGGGACCCCAAGAGACCCAGTACTTC. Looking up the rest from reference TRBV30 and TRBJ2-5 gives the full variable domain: SQTIHQWPATLVQPVGSPLSLECTVEGTSNPNLYWYRQAAGRGLQLLFYSVGIGQISSEVPQNLSASRPQDRQFILSSKKLLLSDSGFYLCAWSVLGPQETQYFGPGTRLLVL.

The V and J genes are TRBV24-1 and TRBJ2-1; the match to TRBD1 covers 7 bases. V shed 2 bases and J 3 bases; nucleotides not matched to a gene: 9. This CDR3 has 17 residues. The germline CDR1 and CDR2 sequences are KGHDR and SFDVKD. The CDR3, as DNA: TGTGCCACCAGTGATTCACAGGGGAAGGTCGGCTACAATGAGCAGTTCTTC. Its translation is CATSDSQGKVGYNEQFF.

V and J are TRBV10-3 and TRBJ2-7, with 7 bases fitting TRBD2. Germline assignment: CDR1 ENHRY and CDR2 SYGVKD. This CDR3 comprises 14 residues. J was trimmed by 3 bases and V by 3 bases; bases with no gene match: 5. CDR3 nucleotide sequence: TGTGCCATCAGTGACCGGGAGGCCAGCTACGAGCAGTACTTC. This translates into CAISDREASYEQYF.

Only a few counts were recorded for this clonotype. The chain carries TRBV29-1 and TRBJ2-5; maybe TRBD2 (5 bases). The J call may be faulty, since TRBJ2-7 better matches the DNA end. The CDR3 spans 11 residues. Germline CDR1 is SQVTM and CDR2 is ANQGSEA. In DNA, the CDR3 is TGCAGCGTGGAGGTTGGCTACGAGCAGTACTTC. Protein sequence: CSVEVGYEQYF.

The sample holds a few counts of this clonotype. CDR3 bases: TGTGCCAGCAGCTTAGGCCAGGGATTTAATGAGCAGTTCTTC. This gives the protein CASSLGQGFNEQFF. The chain links TRBV7-9 to TRBJ2-1, with D perhaps TRBD1 (5 bases). The CDR3 has 14 residues. Trimming took off 1 base at V and 7 bases at J, with 11 bases between the two ends. The V gene's germline CDR1 is SEHNR and CDR2 FQNEAQ (reference sequence).

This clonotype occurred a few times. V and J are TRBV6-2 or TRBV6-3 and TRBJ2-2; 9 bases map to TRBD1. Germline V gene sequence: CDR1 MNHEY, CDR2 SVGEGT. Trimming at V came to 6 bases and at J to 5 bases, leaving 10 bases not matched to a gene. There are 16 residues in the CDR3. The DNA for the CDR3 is TGTGCCAGCAGATCTCTACAGGGGGCGCATACCGGGGAGCTGTTTTTT. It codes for CASRSLQGAHTGELFF.

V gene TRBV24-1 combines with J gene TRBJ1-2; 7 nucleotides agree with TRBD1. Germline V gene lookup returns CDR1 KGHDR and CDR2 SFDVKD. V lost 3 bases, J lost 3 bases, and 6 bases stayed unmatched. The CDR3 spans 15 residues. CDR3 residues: CATSDGGGADYGYTF. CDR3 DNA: TGTGCCACCAGTGATGGAGGGGGCGCGGACTATGGCTACACCTTC.